A single sample gave rise to the 29 T cell receptor beta chains below, sequenced in a study of immune characterization of retroperitoneal liposarcoma. TCRdb recomputed calls from the PCR reads with MiXCR, one row per CDR3 protein. The sample yields some 10,000 distinct CDR3 sequences, 25% to 30% seen once. The sequencing input was tumor tissue. All receptors come from a female donor with retroperitoneal liposarcoma.

By sample share, this clonotype is medium-sized. This rearrangement joins TRBV7-6 to TRBJ2-1, with 7 positions matching TRBD2. J lost 2 bases, V lost 3 bases, and 13 bases had no gene match. CDR3 length equals 18 residues. Germline V lookup: CDR1 SGHVS, CDR2 FNYEAQ. The CDR3 spells CASSLTRGKIETYNEQFF. The CDR3, as DNA: TGTGCCAGCAGCTTGACGCGGGGGAAGATAGAGACCTACAATGAGCAGTTCTTC. The whole variable domain, remainder taken from reference TRBV7-6 and TRBJ2-1, is GAGVSQSPRYKVTKRGQDVALRCDPISGHVSLYWYRQALGQGPEFLTYFNYEAQQDKSGLPNDRFSAERPEGSISTLTIQRTEQRDSAMYRCASSLTRGKIETYNEQFFGPGTRLTVL.

By share, this clonotype counts as medium-sized (0.01 to 0.1%). This rearrangement joins TRBV25-1 to TRBJ2-3; the match to TRBD2 covers 8 bases. Germline CDR1 is MGHDK and CDR2 is SYGVNS. CDR3 size: 14 residues. Germline trimming cut 10 bases from V and 1 base from J; bases unmatched to any gene: 7. In nucleotides, the CDR3 is TGTGCCACCCGGGGGGGGGTGGGCACAGATACGCAGTATTTT. Residues: CATRGGVGTDTQYF.

By sample fraction, this clonotype is medium-sized. This CDR3 reads CASSLVQGGTLGETQFF. DNA for the CDR3: TGTGCCAGCAGTTTGGTTCAGGGGGGGACCTTAGGGGAGACCCAGTTCTTC. This rearrangement joins TRBV12-3 or TRBV12-4 to TRBJ2-1; D possibly uses TRBD1 or TRBD2 (7 bases each). The V end lost 3 bases, the J end lost 13 bases, and 28 bases lay between the germline ends. The CDR3 totals 17 residues.

This clonotype was seen at least ten times. The chain carries TRBV12-3 or TRBV12-4 and TRBJ2-1; D unresolved. CDR3 length: 12 amino acids. V dropped 5 bases and J dropped 15 bases, with 17 bases sitting between them. The CDR3 sequence: CASSQTGDWLFF. CDR3 nucleotide sequence: TGTGCCAGCAGTCAAACGGGTGATTGGCTGTTCTTC.

The V gene is TRBV4-1, the J gene TRBJ2-5, with no clear D. The J call could be wrong; TRBJ2-7 is a better fit for the DNA end. Germline lookup yields CDR1 MGHRA and CDR2 YSYEKL. The CDR3 runs 16 residues. CDR3 nucleotides: TGCGCCAGCAGCCCATCCTTCCAGCGCCATTCCTACGAGCAGTACTTC. Amino acids: CASSPSFQRHSYEQYF.

This clonotype was seen a single time. The chain is built from TRBV6-1 and TRBJ2-5; D is unclear. The CDR3 has 12 residues. The germline gives CDR1 MNHNS, CDR2 SASEGT. Trimming removed 4 bases at V and 5 bases at J, with 8 bases between. As DNA, the CDR3 is TGTGCCAGCAGTGCTGCTTTCGAGACCCAGTACTTC. Amino acid sequence: CASSAAFETQYF.

This sequence joins TRBV12-3 or TRBV12-4 and TRBJ2-5; D gene uncertain. Between the trimmed V and J ends, which lost 1 base and 11 bases, there was a span of 14 bases. The CDR3 loop spans 13 amino acids. The CDR3 bases are TGTGCCAGCAGTTTAGGGGTAAGAAATGAGCAGTACTTC. It is translated as CASSLGVRNEQYF.

The gene calls are TRBV11-1 and TRBJ2-5; weak D call: TRBD2 (7 bases). Trimming cost V 7 bases and J 11 bases, with 29 bases left between them. CDR3 length equals 16 residues. Germline values: CDR1 SGHAT, CDR2 FQDESV (reference sequence). The CDR3 DNA is TGTGCCAGCACCGAAGACGGGGGGCCCTCCTACAATGAGCAGTACTTC. This encodes CASTEDGGPSYNEQYF.

Sample share makes this clonotype medium-sized. The chain employs TRBV7-8 and TRBJ2-1; 9 nucleotides agree with TRBD1. Germline V CDR1 and CDR2: SGHVS, FQNEAQ. The CDR3 loop spans 15 amino acids. V lost 5 bases, J lost 13 bases, and 15 bases stayed unmatched. The CDR3 DNA follows: TGTGCCAGCAGCCCACAGGGGGCGCGCCAAGAGACCCAGTTCTTC. Translated, it gives CASSPQGARQETQFF.

The chain has TRBV6-1 and TRBJ2-5, with 10 positions matching TRBD2. The better agreement between TRBJ2-7 and the DNA end casts doubt on the J call. The CDR3 spans 15 residues. CDR1 is MNHNS and CDR2 is SASEGT in the germline V gene. CDR3 DNA: TGTGCCAGCAGACTGACTAGCGGGTTCACCTACGAGCAGTACTTC. This gives the protein CASRLTSGFTYEQYF.

This chain joins TRBV12-5 and TRBJ1-1; TRBD1 matches at 9 bases. The CDR3 loop spans 14 amino acids. V lost 7 bases and J lost 3; bases outside the gene matches: 6. Germline assignment: CDR1 LGHNT and CDR2 FRNRAP. The CDR3, as DNA: TGTGCTAGTGCCATACAGGGGGCCGACACTGAAGCTTTCTTT. Residues: CASAIQGADTEAFF.

Relative to its sample, this clonotype is medium-sized (0.01 to 0.1%). The genes are TRBV7-6 and TRBJ2-1, with 7 bases identical to TRBD2. Germline V lookup: CDR1 SGHVS, CDR2 FNYEAQ. Unmatched junction bases numbered 10, after V lost 1 base and J lost 13 bases. This CDR3 contains 14 residues. CDR3 in amino acids: CASSLEVVLAEQFF. CDR3 DNA sequence: TGTGCCAGCAGCTTAGAGGTGGTTCTAGCGGAACAGTTCTTC.

This clonotype was recorded at least ten times. The V call is TRBV7-6, the J call TRBJ2-1; D is unresolved. V was trimmed by 6 bases and J by 6 bases, leaving 9 bases between them. Germline loops: CDR1 SGHVS, CDR2 FNYEAQ. The CDR3 totals 12 residues. The CDR3 DNA follows: TGTGCCAGCAGTCCCAATGGCAATGAGCAGTTCTTC. It codes for CASSPNGNEQFF. Together with reference TRBV7-6 and TRBJ2-1, the CDR3 gives the full variable domain: GAGVSQSPRYKVTKRGQDVALRCDPISGHVSLYWYRQALGQGPEFLTYFNYEAQQDKSGLPNDRFSAERPEGSISTLTIQRTEQRDSAMYRCASSPNGNEQFFGPGTRLTVL.

This clonotype occurred many times. The chain combines TRBV6-1 with TRBJ2-1; a weak D match, TRBD2 (5 bases). Matching the DNA end better, TRBJ2-7 makes the J call doubtful. Germline CDR1 and CDR2: MNHNS and SASEGT. The CDR3 extends over 13 amino acids. CDR3 DNA sequence: TGTGCCAGCAGAGTGCCCTACACGGGGGAGCAGTACTTC. Residues: CASRVPYTGEQYF.

This chain connects TRBV12-5 to TRBJ2-1, with 11 positions matching TRBD1. CDR1 is LGHNT, CDR2 FRNRAP, per germline. V gave up 0 bases and J gave up 7 bases; unmatched junction bases: 5. The length of the CDR3 is 16 residues. CDR3 in DNA: TGTGCTAGTGGTTTGGTAACCGGGACAGGGGGGAATGAGCAGTTCTTC. Amino acid sequence: CASGLVTGTGGNEQFF.

There are many counts of this clonotype. The chain combines TRBV6-1 with TRBJ2-5; D tentatively fits TRBD1 or TRBD2 (6 bases each). CDR1 and CDR2 (germline): MNHNS, SASEGT. The CDR3 runs 15 residues. Trimming cost V 7 bases and J 11 bases, with 26 bases left between them. DNA of the CDR3: TGTGCCAGCATCCCCGAGGGGGGACGGTTTCATGAGCAGTACTTC. Its protein is CASIPEGGRFHEQYF.

The chain links TRBV27 to TRBJ2-5; D gene unclear. The J call may not be correct, given that the DNA end is closer to TRBJ2-1. CDR3 length: 12 amino acids. Germline V gene sequence: CDR1 MNHEY, CDR2 SMNVEV (reference sequence). CDR3 amino acids: CASSLNLYEQFF. The CDR3 nucleotides read TGTGCCAGCAGTTTAAATCTCTACGAGCAGTTCTTC.

This clonotype was seen at least ten times. The V and J genes are TRBV6-6 and TRBJ1-1; 7 bases line up with TRBD1. The CDR3 sequence is 15 residues long. The V gene's germline CDR1 is MNHNY and CDR2 SVGAGI (reference sequence). Germline trimming cut 7 bases from V and 6 bases from J; bases unmatched to any gene: 14. CDR3: CASTNDRVRRAEAFF. The DNA for the CDR3 is TGTGCCAGCACCAACGACAGGGTTAGGAGGGCTGAAGCTTTCTTT.

This clonotype has a handful of counts. The chain combines TRBV27 with TRBJ2-2; 8 bases agree with TRBD1. The CDR3 extends over 13 amino acids. V gave up 6 bases and J gave up 3 bases; unmatched junction bases: 0. Germline-derived CDR1 and CDR2 are MNHEY and SMNVEV (reference sequence). The CDR3 bases are TGTGCCAGCAGGACAGGGGACACCGGGGAGCTGTTTTTT. Translated, it gives CASRTGDTGELFF.

This sequence joins TRBV4-1 and TRBJ2-5; no clear D gene. This CDR3 is built from 14 residues. Deletions cut 0 bases from V and 9 bases from J, with 14 bases between. Per germline, CDR1 MGHRA and CDR2 YSYEKL. This CDR3 reads CASSQDTHKSSQYF. The CDR3 coding sequence is TGCGCCAGCAGCCAAGACACCCACAAGAGCTCCCAGTACTTC.

The chain couples TRBV25-1 to TRBJ1-6; no firm D call. The CDR3 runs 13 residues. The ends were cut back, 2 bases at V and 15 bases at J, with 14 bases in the middle. Germline assignment: CDR1 MGHDK and CDR2 SYGVNS. This CDR3 reads CASSEANSGDLHF. The CDR3 DNA is TGTGCCAGCAGTGAAGCTAATAGCGGGGACCTCCACTTT.

This clonotype was seen once. V and J are TRBV6-1 and TRBJ2-3; no reliable D call. The length of the CDR3 is 16 residues. Germline CDR1 MNHNS, CDR2 SASEGT. V lost 4 bases and J 2 bases, leaving 16 bases between the germline ends. The CDR3 loop reads CASSVFFPAATDTQYF. The CDR3, as DNA: TGTGCCAGCAGTGTGTTTTTCCCCGCGGCCACAGATACGCAGTATTTT.

The chain carries TRBV12-3 or TRBV12-4 and TRBJ2-1; D gene unclear. This CDR3 spans 15 amino acids. V lost 3 bases and J 3 bases, leaving 12 bases between the germline ends. The CDR3 nucleotides read TGTGCCAGCAGTTTTATGGTGGCATACTACAATGAGCAGTTCTTC. Encoded protein: CASSFMVAYYNEQFF.

This clonotype has a handful of counts. The chain carries TRBV12-3 or TRBV12-4 and TRBJ2-1; D unresolved. This CDR3 comprises 11 residues. Trimming took 3 bases from V and 13 from J, leaving 10 bases between them. The CDR3 loop reads CASSFRAGQFF. The DNA for the CDR3 is TGTGCCAGCAGTTTTCGGGCAGGTCAGTTCTTC.

The genes are TRBV7-2 and TRBJ1-5, with 7 bases lining up with TRBD1. This CDR3 comprises 17 residues. Germline CDR1 and CDR2: SGHTA and FQGNSA. Trimming cost V 2 bases and J 4 bases; bases outside gene matches: 11. CDR3 amino acids: CASSLYGQAAENQPQHF. The CDR3 DNA sequence: TGTGCCAGCAGCTTATATGGACAGGCTGCTGAGAATCAGCCCCAGCATTTT.

Worth noting for this clonotype: The junction does not match germline at one end; this may be a read error. The chain is built from TRBV7-7 and TRBJ2-1; 9 bases fit TRBD2. Germline V lookup: CDR1 SSHAT, CDR2 FNYEAQ (reference sequence). This CDR3 spans 15 amino acids. The CDR3 is CASSLGSGSLNEQFF. CDR3 DNA sequence: TGTGCTAGCAGCTTAGGTAGCGGGAGTCTCAATGAGCAGTTCTTC.

The sample holds many counts of this clonotype. The V and J genes are TRBV6-1 and TRBJ2-3, with 8 positions matching TRBD1. Looked up from germline, CDR1 is MNHNS and CDR2 is SASEGT. The CDR3 contains 13 residues. Unmatched junction bases numbered 6, after V lost 8 bases and J lost 5 bases. DNA for the CDR3: TGTGCCAGCCCAAGGACAGGGCAAGATACGCAGTATTTT. Amino acid sequence: CASPRTGQDTQYF.

About this clonotype: Relative to the germline gene, one junction end is altered; a read error may explain this. The chain joins TRBV12-5 to TRBJ2-3; no clear D gene. The CDR3 length is 13 residues. CDR1 and CDR2 (germline): LGHNT, FRNRAP. CDR3 nucleotide sequence: TGTGCTAGTGGCCAAGGATGGGCCAATGAGCAGTTCTTT. It yields the protein CASGQGWANEQFF.

There are a few counts of this clonotype. CDR3 nucleotide sequence: TGTGCCAGCAGTTACGGGGTGGATTACAATGAGCAGTTCTTC. Amino acid sequence: CASSYGVDYNEQFF. The V gene is TRBV6-6, the J gene TRBJ2-1; D gene unclear. V lost 2 bases, J lost 4 bases, and 9 bases lay in between. CDR3 length: 14 amino acids. Germline V gene data show CDR1 as MNHNY and CDR2 as SVGAGI (reference sequence).